The clone carrying this TCR beta chain occurred once. Sequencing used immunoSEQ multiplex PCR; TCRdb keeps in-frame clones, though not all of them. The sample lists about 92,000 clones; approximately 71% were seen once. The CDR3 contains 11 residues. V was cut by 1 base and J by 8 bases, with 2 bases left in between. Per the germline V gene, CDR1 is MDHEN and CDR2 is SYDVKM. The source of the sample is a study of cytotoxic CD8 clonotypes in ibrutinib-treated CLL. The TCR originated in a human donor with chronic lymphocytic leukemia. The V and J genes are TRBV28 and TRBJ1-4, with no clear D. The sample in question was PBMCs, obtained after 24 months of ibrutinib treatment. The CDR3 bases are TGTGCCAGCAGTTTATCCGAAAAACTGTTTTTT. Translating gives CASSLSEKLFF.